The 16 T cell receptor beta chains reported below all come from one sample, sequenced in a study of Ad26.COV2.S vaccination and SARS-CoV-2 variants. Treatment: 15 to 20 received Ad26.COV2.S at low or high dose, single or two shots; roughly five received placebo; per-sample allocation not given. Samples analyzed were those drawn on day 63 after the first vaccine or placebo injection. The repertoire was sequenced with immunoSEQ multiplex PCR; TCRdb's copy has only in-frame clones and lacks some. Found here are roughly 400,000 clones, 92% of them singletons; the top ten hold around 1.7%. The source was peripheral blood, collected in a trial of Ad26.COV2.S vaccine versus placebo. The receptors here all came from a person aged 18-60 years who received the Ad26.COV2.S COVID-19 vaccine or a placebo.

This chain joins TRBV30 and TRBJ1-4, with unresolved D. This CDR3 has 15 amino acids. Trimming took 4 bases from V and 1 from J, leaving 13 bases between them. In germline, CDR1 is GTSNPN, CDR2 SVGIG (reference sequence). DNA for the CDR3: TGTGCCTGGACCAGATGGGAGCGAACTAATGAAAAACTGTTTTTT. It codes for CAWTRWERTNEKLFF.

The genes are TRBV4-1 and TRBJ2-7, with TRBD1 matching 12 bases. Germline V CDR1 and CDR2: MGHRA, YSYEKL. With V trimmed by 6 bases and J by 7 bases, 10 bases remained unmatched. The CDR3 has 15 residues. As DNA, the CDR3 is TGCGCCAGCAGTCCCGTGGGACAGGGGGCGTGGGAGCAGTACTTC. Its protein product is CASSPVGQGAWEQYF.

A single count supports this clone. This chain links TRBV7-2 with TRBJ1-2, with a weak D call TRBD1 (6 bases). Looked up from germline, CDR1 is SGHTA and CDR2 is FQGNSA. Trimming took off 5 bases at V and 3 bases at J, with 16 bases between the two ends. The CDR3 has 15 residues. The chain's CDR3 is CASSPAGGADYGYTF. CDR3 in DNA: TGTGCCAGCAGCCCTGCGGGGGGCGCAGACTATGGCTACACCTTC. Together with reference TRBV7-2 and TRBJ1-2, the CDR3 gives the full variable domain: GAGVSQSPSNKVTEKGKDVELRCDPISGHTALYWYRQSLGQGLEFLIYFQGNSAPDKSGLPSDRFSAERTGGSVSTLTIQRTQQEDSAVYLCASSPAGGADYGYTFGSGTRLTVV.

This rearrangement joins TRBV7-2 to TRBJ1-6, with a tentative D call TRBD1 (5 bases). V lost 2 bases to trimming and J lost 7 bases, with 9 bases between them. The CDR3 covers 14 residues. Germline V gene data show CDR1 as SGHTA and CDR2 as FQGNSA. The CDR3 loop is CASSLPGLNSPLHF. The CDR3 DNA sequence: TGTGCCAGCAGCTTACCGGGACTAAATTCACCCCTCCACTTT.

V gene TRBV15 combines with J gene TRBJ1-5, with a tentative D call TRBD1 (6 bases). This CDR3 contains 15 residues. Germline CDR1 reads LNHNV; CDR2 reads YYDKDF (reference sequence). V was clipped by 5 bases and J by 4 bases, with 15 bases between them. CDR3 DNA sequence: TGTGCCACCAGCGGGTCGACAGGAGGGAATCAGCCCCAGCATTTT. Translation: CATSGSTGGNQPQHF.

J is TRBJ2-1 and V is TRBV4-1; perhaps D is TRBD1 or TRBD2 (5 bases each). V lost 1 base to trimming and J lost 1 base, with 8 bases between them. Germline CDR1 reads MGHRA; CDR2 reads YSYEKL. The CDR3 has 15 residues. CDR3: CASSQGGSSYNEQFF. The CDR3 DNA sequence: TGCGCCAGCAGCCAAGGGGGGTCGTCCTACAATGAGCAGTTCTTC.

The chain joins TRBV11-2 to TRBJ1-2; the D is unclear. The length of the CDR3 is 17 residues. The ends were cut back, 0 bases at V and 10 bases at J, with 24 bases in the middle. In germline, CDR1 is SGHAT, CDR2 FQNNGV. The CDR3 here is CASSLDFRLMESVDYTF. The CDR3 nucleotides read TGTGCCAGCAGCTTAGATTTCAGACTCATGGAGTCAGTTGACTACACCTTC.

The rearrangement links TRBV5-1 to TRBJ2-3; the match to TRBD2 covers 8 bases. The germline V gene has CDR1 SGHRS and CDR2 YFSETQ. The CDR3 extends over 15 amino acids. V lost 4 bases to trimming and J lost 6 bases; unmatched junction nucleotides: 10. CDR3 amino acids: CASSPPRGAVDTQYF. CDR3 nucleotide sequence: TGCGCCAGCAGCCCCCCGCGGGGGGCGGTGGATACGCAGTATTTT.

The chain combines TRBV7-2 with TRBJ1-2; 8 nucleotides agree with TRBD1. The V and J ends lost 4 bases and 3 bases, in that order; junction bases with no gene match: 7. The CDR3 extends over 15 amino acids. Germline-derived CDR1 and CDR2 are SGHTA and FQGNSA. CDR3 coding DNA: TGTGCCAGCAGCTCCCTCGGACAGGGTGACTATGGCTACACCTTC. It is translated as CASSSLGQGDYGYTF.

V usage is TRBV28 and J usage is TRBJ1-1; unclear D gene. The V and J ends lost 3 bases and 1 base respectively, with 12 bases between them. Germline CDR1 is MDHEN and CDR2 is SYDVKM. This CDR3 region has 15 residues. The CDR3 DNA is TGTGCCAGCAGTTTTCGGGGAGTTGGGAACACTGAAGCTTTCTTT. Protein: CASSFRGVGNTEAFF.

This chain uses TRBV29-1 with TRBJ2-7; TRBD2 is a possible D gene (6 bases). V lost 0 bases and J 4 bases, leaving 16 bases between the germline ends. The CDR3 runs to 15 residues. The germline gives CDR1 SQVTM, CDR2 ANQGSEA. CDR3 amino acids: CSVEDWGRRGYEQYF. CDR3 in DNA: TGCAGCGTTGAAGATTGGGGCAGGCGGGGATACGAGCAGTACTTC.

The rearrangement links TRBV21-1 to TRBJ2-1. TRBV21-1 is listed as a pseudogene. The CDR3 runs 17 residues. Here the CDR3 DNA reads TGTGCCAGCAGCAATTACAGATTTATTTATGGGGACAATGAGCAGTTCTTC. Residues: CASSNYRFIYGDNEQFF.

The chain carries TRBV12-3 or TRBV12-4 and TRBJ1-1, with D uncertain. The germline V and J ends were trimmed by 7 bases and 4 bases, with 13 bases remaining between them. The CDR3 runs 13 residues. CDR3 sequence (DNA): TGTGCCAGCACCCCGACGGCGGGCACTGAAGCTTTCTTT. Protein sequence: CASTPTAGTEAFF.

The V and J genes are TRBV19 and TRBJ1-2; D is ambiguous. The germline CDR1 and CDR2 sequences are LNHDA and SQIVND (reference sequence). The V end was cut by 3 bases, the J end by 4 bases, with 6 bases between. There are 12 residues in the CDR3. The CDR3 reads CASSIWGYGYTF. The CDR3, as DNA: TGTGCCAGTAGTATTTGGGGCTATGGCTACACCTTC.

V and J are TRBV19 and TRBJ1-2, with TRBD1 as a possible D gene (5 bases). The CDR3 has 14 amino acids. Germline loops: CDR1 LNHDA, CDR2 SQIVND (reference sequence). Trimming took 5 bases from V and 6 from J, leaving 16 bases between them. CDR3 in DNA: TGTGCCAGTAGTCCTTGGCAGGGTAGCCATGGCTACACCTTC. As protein: CASSPWQGSHGYTF.

CDR3 in amino acids: CASSFNVGGRNTEAFF. Here the CDR3 DNA reads TGTGCCAGCAGCTTTAACGTCGGGGGGCGGAACACTGAAGCTTTCTTT. The chain recombines TRBV11-3 with TRBJ1-1; TRBD1 might be the D (6 bases). CDR1 SGHNT and CDR2 YENEEA come from the germline V gene. V was shortened by 3 bases and J by 1 base, with 15 bases between the two germline ends. This CDR3 spans 16 amino acids.